One and the same sample provided the 12 T cell receptor beta chains below, sequenced in a study of T cell responses to AZD1222 COVID-19 vaccine listed by TCRdb under 2021. The sample's time point label, decoded: baseline before first vaccination. The meaning of the sample's treatment or condition label: meningococcal conjugate vaccine given as trial control. Preparation of the library involved the immunoSEQ multiplex PCR assay. TCRdb stores this immuneACCESS table with in-frame sequences only. Part of the clones is absent; in the studies checked, under half of the shortfall reflects unresolved V genes, and no reason is known for the rest. Here the sample has around 95,000 clones; about 89% occur a single time. The top ten clonotypes cover 4.2% of the sample. The starting material was peripheral blood, obtained on day 0 of MenACWY control vaccination. The receptors shown here come from an adult in good health.

CDR3 in amino acids: CASSTGGTEAFF. The CDR3 coding sequence is TGTGCCAGCAGTACAGGGGGCACTGAAGCTTTCTTT. The chain carries TRBV6-5 and TRBJ1-1; 8 bases map to TRBD1. Germline V gene lookup returns CDR1 MNHEY and CDR2 SVGAGI. V lost 5 bases and J lost 4; bases outside the gene matches: 0. The CDR3 runs to 12 residues.

The chain joins TRBV18 to TRBJ1-1; D unresolved. V was shortened by 6 bases and J by 6 bases, with 14 bases between the two germline ends. The CDR3 is 13 amino acids. Looked up from germline, CDR1 is KGHSH and CDR2 is LQKENI. In DNA form, the CDR3 reads TGTGCCAGCTCCCCCAACCCCTCTGCTGAAGCTTTCTTT. Translation: CASSPNPSAEAFF.

The chain employs TRBV27 and TRBJ1-2, with D tentatively TRBD1 (5 bases). Germline values: CDR1 MNHEY, CDR2 SMNVEV (reference sequence). There are 14 residues in the CDR3. The V and J ends lost 5 bases and 3 bases respectively, with 13 bases between them. CDR3 amino acids: CASSPGRLYYGYTF. CDR3 coding DNA: TGTGCCAGCAGTCCGGGACGGCTGTACTATGGCTACACCTTC.

This sequence joins TRBV27 and TRBJ2-7; 10 positions agree with TRBD1. J lost 5 bases, V lost 6 bases, and 4 bases had no gene match. The CDR3 is made up of 13 amino acids. Germline-derived CDR1 and CDR2 are MNHEY and SMNVEV (reference sequence). CDR3 sequence: CASSWTGGNEQYF. The CDR3 DNA is TGTGCCAGCAGCTGGACAGGGGGGAACGAGCAGTACTTC.

This chain joins TRBV13 and TRBJ2-5; D perhaps matches TRBD1 (5 bases). Trimming took off 5 bases at V and 2 bases at J, with 9 bases between the two ends. This CDR3 region has 13 residues. Germline V gene lookup returns CDR1 PRHDT and CDR2 FYEKMQ (reference sequence). For the CDR3, the DNA is TGTGCCAGCAGCCGACAGTCTCAAGAGACCCAGTACTTC. It is translated as CASSRQSQETQYF.

As concerns this clone: This sample also contains other DNA sequences that code for the same CDR3. The J gene is TRBJ1-5, the V gene TRBV18; no definite D call. This CDR3 is 13 amino acids long. Trimming pared 2 bases from V and 5 bases from J, leaving 7 bases between. The germline CDR1 and CDR2 sequences are KGHSH and LQKENI. The CDR3 loop is CASSPGEDQPQHF. Written as DNA, the CDR3 is TGTGCCAGCTCACCAGGGGAGGATCAGCCCCAGCATTTT.

This chain uses TRBV30 with TRBJ1-2; D unresolved. CDR1 is GTSNPN, CDR2 SVGIG, per germline (reference sequence). The CDR3 is 11 amino acids. The V end was cut by 5 bases, the J end by 7 bases, with 11 bases between. In DNA form, the CDR3 reads TGTGCCTGGGACGTGGAGGGTGGCTACACCTTC. This sequence encodes CAWDVEGGYTF.

The chain couples TRBV4-3 to TRBJ1-3, with D unclear. The germline CDR1 and CDR2 sequences are LGHNA and YSLEER. This CDR3 contains 19 residues. V was shortened by 0 bases and J by 0 bases, with 18 bases between the two germline ends. The CDR3 DNA is TGCGCCAGCAGCCAAGATGTTCGCCAGGCTAGCCCCTCTGGAAACACCATATATTTT. It translates to CASSQDVRQASPSGNTIYF.

The CDR3 sequence is CASNRDASNTEAFF. CDR3 DNA: TGTGCCAGCAACAGGGACGCCTCGAACACTGAAGCTTTCTTT. The chain links TRBV7-9 to TRBJ1-1; D might be TRBD1 (6 bases). Germline CDR1 SEHNR, CDR2 FQNEAQ (reference sequence). The CDR3 sequence is 14 residues long. Trimming took off 7 bases at V and 1 base at J, with 13 bases between the two ends.

This clone occurred once. This sequence joins TRBV6-5 and TRBJ2-3; D gene ambiguous. The V gene lost 2 bases and the J gene lost 6 bases, with 6 bases spanning the gap. The CDR3 is made up of 12 amino acids. Germline values: CDR1 MNHEY, CDR2 SVGAGI. The CDR3 DNA is TGTGCCAGCAGTTACGTAGGGGATACGCAGTATTTT. Residues: CASSYVGDTQYF.

The chain has TRBV5-1 and TRBJ2-5; D remains ambiguous. This CDR3 is built from 13 residues. The V gene lost 6 bases and the J gene lost 5 bases, with 14 bases spanning the gap. Germline V gene data show CDR1 as SGHRS and CDR2 as YFSETQ. CDR3 in DNA: TGCGCCAGCACCCTCCCCGGCCGGGAGACCCAGTACTTC. This encodes CASTLPGRETQYF.

There are a few counts of this clone. This chain uses TRBV3-1 (or the pseudogene TRBV3-2) with TRBJ2-1; 7 nucleotides agree with TRBD1. This CDR3 has 13 residues. V trimming: 2 bases; J trimming: 8 bases; junction bases outside the gene matches: 3. Looked up from germline, CDR1 is LGHDT and CDR2 is YNNKEL (reference sequence). The CDR3 reads CASSQNRGDEQFF. The CDR3 DNA reads as TGTGCCAGCAGCCAAAACAGGGGCGATGAGCAGTTCTTC.